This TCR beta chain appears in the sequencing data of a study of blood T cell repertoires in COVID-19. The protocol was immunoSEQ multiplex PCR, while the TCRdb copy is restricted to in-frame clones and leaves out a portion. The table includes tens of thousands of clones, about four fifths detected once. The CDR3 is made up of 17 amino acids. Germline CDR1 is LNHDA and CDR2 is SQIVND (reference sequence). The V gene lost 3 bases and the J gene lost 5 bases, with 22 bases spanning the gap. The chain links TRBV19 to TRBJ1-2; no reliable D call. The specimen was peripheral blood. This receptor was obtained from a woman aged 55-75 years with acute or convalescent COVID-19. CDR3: CASSIVLRGSRSYGYTF. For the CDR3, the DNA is TGTGCCAGTAGTATTGTTTTACGGGGAAGTCGTTCTTATGGCTACACCTTC.